This T cell receptor (beta chain) came from a study of shared clonotypes between healthy human individuals. General observations from the study: Roughly 5% was the fraction of naive CD4 clonotypes found shared across a handful of donors. Across subsets, estimated richness was generally greater for naive than for memory populations.

Trimming shortened V by 3 bases and J by 3 bases, and 9 bases separated the two germline ends. Germline assignment: CDR1 SQVTM and CDR2 ANQGSEA. This CDR3 spans 12 amino acids. Concerning this clone itself: Antigen unknown.

Assay execution proceeded at the deep level. The table came from immunoSEQ multiplex PCR; TCRdb's copy has only in-frame clones and leaves some out. The profile shows around 1.1 million clones, about 80% of them singletons. This receptor was obtained from a man aged 18-30 years in good health. Some clones in this sample may be carry-over from other donors' samples. The specimen sequenced was memory CD4+ T cells from PBMCs. Subset: CD45RA-negative fraction. This chain uses TRBV29-1 with TRBJ2-7; D possibly corresponds to TRBD1 (5 bases). CDR3 coding DNA: TGCAGCGTTGACGCAGGGAACTACGAGCAGTACTTC. Residues: CSVDAGNYEQYF.